The rows below give T cell receptor beta chains drawn from one sample of a study of T cells after yellow fever vaccination. One entry per CDR3 protein results from TCRdb running MiXCR on the 5' RACE reads. The sample records around 70,000 distinct CDR3 sequences, roughly 6.9% being singletons. Material: CD8+ T cells sorted from PBMCs, obtained about 5 days after the first yellow fever vaccination. Source of these receptors: a man aged 18 to 30 who received the YFV17D yellow fever vaccine. The CDR3 runs from the conserved cysteine through the conserved F or W. A D gene is named only where the DNA matches it firmly. Size is stated for part of the rows, as once, few or many counts, or as a class when the clone is expanded.

>TRBV7-2|TRBD1|TRBJ1-5|many
CASSLGTGPQHF
TGTGCCAGCAGCTTAGGGACAGGACCCCAGCATTTT
>TRBV7-6|TRBD2|TRBJ2-2|NA
CASSNGLAGSAVTGELFF
TGTGCCAGCAGCAACGGACTAGCGGGGTCGGCGGTCACCGGGGAGCTGTTTTTT
>TRBV3-1|NA|TRBJ1-6|many
CASSQVGFYSPLHF
TGTGCCAGCAGCCAAGTTGGGTTTTATTCACCCCTCCACTTT
>TRBV15|NA|TRBJ1-4|few
CATSRGGEKLFF
TGTGCCACCAGCAGAGGGGGGGAAAAACTGTTTTTT
>TRBV2|NA|TRBJ1-5|NA
CASSEPVQPQHF
TGTGCCAGCAGTGAACCGGTTCAGCCCCAGCATTTT
>TRBV27|TRBD2|TRBJ2-1|many
CASSFLGGAGYNEQFF
TGTGCCAGCAGTTTCCTCGGGGGGGCGGGATACAATGAGCAGTTCTTC
>TRBV4-2|TRBD1|TRBJ1-2|few
CASSTPRDRVDGYTF
TGTGCCAGCAGCACCCCCCGGGACAGGGTGGATGGCTACACCTTC
>TRBV13|NA|TRBJ2-7|NA
CASSATQGSYEQYF
TGTGCCAGCAGTGCAACACAGGGCTCCTACGAGCAGTACTTC
>TRBV3-1|TRBD1|TRBJ2-1|many
CASRLETGTGNEQFF
TGTGCCAGCAGACTGGAGACCGGGACAGGGAATGAGCAGTTCTTC
>TRBV6-2/TRBV6-3|NA|TRBJ1-1|NA
CASSYSGRTYTEAFF
TGTGCCAGCAGTTACTCAGGGAGGACTTACACTGAAGCTTTCTTT
>TRBV28|NA|TRBJ1-5|many
CASSLGPSGQPQHF
TGTGCCAGCAGTTTAGGCCCATCGGGCCAGCCCCAGCATTTT
>TRBV4-3|NA|TRBJ2-7|few
CASSQDWGDYEQYF
TGCGCCAGCAGCCAAGATTGGGGGGACTACGAGCAGTACTTC
>TRBV10-3|TRBD1|TRBJ1-2|few
CAISVGDRVYTF
TGTGCCATCAGTGTCGGGGACAGGGTCTACACCTTC
>TRBV29-1|NA|TRBJ1-1|many
CSVEINGEAFF
TGCAGCGTTGAAATTAACGGGGAAGCTTTCTTT
>TRBV7-9|TRBD1|TRBJ2-2|NA
CASSLARTGDTGELFF
TGTGCCAGCAGCTTAGCCAGGACAGGGGATACCGGGGAGCTGTTTTTT
>TRBV10-3|TRBD1|TRBJ2-1|many
CAISDSGTGGLVEQFF
TGTGCCATCAGTGATTCCGGGACAGGGGGCCTGGTTGAGCAGTTCTTC
>TRBV3-1|TRBD2|TRBJ2-5|few
CASSPYSGGKTQYF
TGTGCCAGCAGCCCTTATAGCGGGGGAAAGACCCAGTACTTC
>TRBV7-9|TRBD1|TRBJ2-1|many
CASSGRRGQGAEVPFF
TGTGCCAGCAGCGGACGTAGGGGACAGGGGGCGGAGGTCCCGTTCTTC
>TRBV7-9|TRBD1|TRBJ2-2|many
CASSYPGTGAPGELFF
TGTGCCAGCAGCTACCCCGGGACAGGGGCGCCCGGGGAGCTGTTTTTT
>TRBV10-3|NA|TRBJ1-1|many
CAISDSMNTEAFF
TGTGCCATCAGTGATTCTATGAACACTGAAGCTTTCTTT
>TRBV5-1|TRBD2|TRBJ2-2|many
CASSSGLRLAGDTGELFF
TGCGCCAGCAGCTCCGGACTACGACTAGCGGGAGACACCGGGGAGCTGTTTTTT
>TRBV5-1|NA|TRBJ1-1|NA
CASSLGPGNTEAFF
TGCGCCAGCAGCTTGGGACCTGGGAACACTGAAGCTTTCTTT
>TRBV29-1|TRBD1|TRBJ1-1|NA
CSVPTGDTEAFF
TGCAGCGTTCCAACAGGGGACACTGAAGCTTTCTTT
>TRBV7-9|NA|TRBJ2-3|few
CASSLAGSPDTQYF
TGTGCCAGCAGCTTGGCGGGGAGCCCAGATACGCAGTATTTT
>TRBV18|NA|TRBJ2-5|many
CASSLRVKEETQYF
TGTGCCAGCTCTCTCAGGGTTAAGGAAGAGACCCAGTACTTC
>TRBV7-2|NA|TRBJ1-5|many
CASSLFNQPQHF
TGTGCCAGCAGCTTATTTAATCAGCCCCAGCATTTT
>TRBV7-2|TRBD2|TRBJ2-2|NA
CASSFDRGVGGELFF
TGTGCCAGCAGCTTCGATCGGGGGGTTGGCGGGGAGCTGTTTTTT
>TRBV30|NA|TRBJ1-6|NA
CAWSADGRSPLHF
TGTGCCTGGTCGGCGGACGGGCGTTCACCCCTCCACTTT
>TRBV7-2|NA|TRBJ1-6|few
CASSPAWPGNNSPLHF
TGTGCCAGCAGCCCCGCGTGGCCGGGCAATAATTCACCCCTCCACTTT
>TRBV12-3/TRBV12-4|NA|TRBJ2-3|many
CASSLVREGGPADTQYF
TGTGCCAGCAGTTTAGTCCGTGAGGGGGGGCCCGCAGATACGCAGTATTTT
>TRBV6-6|NA|TRBJ2-1|few
CASSYRVDEQFF
TGTGCCAGCAGTTATAGGGTCGATGAGCAGTTCTTC
>TRBV10-2|NA|TRBJ2-6|few
CATGANVLTF
TGCGCTACTGGGGCCAACGTCCTGACTTTC